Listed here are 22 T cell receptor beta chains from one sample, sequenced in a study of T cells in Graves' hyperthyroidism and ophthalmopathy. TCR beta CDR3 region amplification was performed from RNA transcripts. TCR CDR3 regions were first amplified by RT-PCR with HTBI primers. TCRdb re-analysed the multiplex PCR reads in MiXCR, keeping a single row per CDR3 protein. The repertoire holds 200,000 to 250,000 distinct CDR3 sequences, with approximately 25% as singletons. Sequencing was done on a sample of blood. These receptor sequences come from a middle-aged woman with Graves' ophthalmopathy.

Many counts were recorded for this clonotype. The CDR3: CAWSVRGTGRTGELFF. CDR3 bases: TGTGCCTGGAGTGTACGTGGGACAGGGAGGACCGGGGAGCTGTTTTTT. The chain carries TRBV30 and TRBJ2-2, with 9 nucleotides matching TRBD1. V was clipped by 0 bases and J by 5 bases; unmatched bases: 7. The CDR3 runs to 16 residues. CDR1 GTSNPN and CDR2 SVGIG come from the germline V gene (reference sequence).

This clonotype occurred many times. The CDR3 region is CASSTTGRSLYGYTF. The CDR3 coding sequence is TGTGCCAGCAGCACAACGGGACGCTCCCTCTATGGCTACACCTTC. V is TRBV14 and J is TRBJ1-2, with D possibly being TRBD1 (5 bases). Germline loops: CDR1 SGHDN, CDR2 FVKESK. Trimming cost V 5 bases and J 4 bases, with 17 bases left between them. The CDR3 has 15 amino acids.

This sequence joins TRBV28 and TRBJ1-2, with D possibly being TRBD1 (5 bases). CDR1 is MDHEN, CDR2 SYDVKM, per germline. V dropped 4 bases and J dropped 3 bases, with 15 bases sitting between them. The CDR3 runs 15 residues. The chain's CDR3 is CASSSPRGGDYGYTF. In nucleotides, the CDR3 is TGTGCCAGCAGTTCTCCCCGGGGGGGGGACTATGGCTACACCTTC.

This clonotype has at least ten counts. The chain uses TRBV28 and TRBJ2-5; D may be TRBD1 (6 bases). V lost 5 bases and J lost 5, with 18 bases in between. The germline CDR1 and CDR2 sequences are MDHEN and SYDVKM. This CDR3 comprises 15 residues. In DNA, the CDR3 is TGTGCCAGCAGTCGCGGCCTCAACAGGGACGAGACCCAGTACTTC. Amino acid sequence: CASSRGLNRDETQYF.

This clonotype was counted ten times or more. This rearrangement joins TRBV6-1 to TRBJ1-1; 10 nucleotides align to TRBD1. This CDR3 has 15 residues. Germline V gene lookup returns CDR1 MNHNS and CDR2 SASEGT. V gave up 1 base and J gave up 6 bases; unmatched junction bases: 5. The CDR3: CASSEVDRGGAEAFF. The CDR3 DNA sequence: TGTGCCAGCAGTGAAGTGGACAGGGGGGGGGCTGAAGCTTTCTTT.

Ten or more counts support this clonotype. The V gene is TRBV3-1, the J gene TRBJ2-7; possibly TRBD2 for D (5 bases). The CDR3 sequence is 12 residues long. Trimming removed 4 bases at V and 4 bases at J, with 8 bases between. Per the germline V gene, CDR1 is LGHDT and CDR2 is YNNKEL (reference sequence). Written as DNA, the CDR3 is TGTGCCAGCAGCCTCCGGGAATACGAGCAGTACTTC. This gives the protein CASSLREYEQYF.

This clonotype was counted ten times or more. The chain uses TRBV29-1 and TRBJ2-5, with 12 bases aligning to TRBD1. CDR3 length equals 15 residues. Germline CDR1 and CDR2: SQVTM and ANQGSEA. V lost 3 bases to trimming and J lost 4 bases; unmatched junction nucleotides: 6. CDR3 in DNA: TGCAGCGTTGAGTCCGGGACAGGGGGCGGAGAGACCCAGTACTTC. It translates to CSVESGTGGGETQYF. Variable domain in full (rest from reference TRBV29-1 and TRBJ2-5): SAVISQKPSRDICQRGTSLTIQCQVDSQVTMMFWYRQQPGQSLTLIATANQGSEATYESGFVIDKFPISRPNLTFSTLTVSNMSPEDSSIYLCSVESGTGGGETQYFGPGTRLLVL.

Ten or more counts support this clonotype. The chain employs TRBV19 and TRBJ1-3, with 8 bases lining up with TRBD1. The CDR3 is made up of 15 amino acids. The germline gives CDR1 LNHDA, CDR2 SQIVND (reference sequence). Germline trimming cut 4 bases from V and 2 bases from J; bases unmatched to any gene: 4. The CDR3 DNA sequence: TGTGCCAGTAGTACGGACAGGGTGGCTGGAAACACCATATATTTT. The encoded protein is CASSTDRVAGNTIYF.

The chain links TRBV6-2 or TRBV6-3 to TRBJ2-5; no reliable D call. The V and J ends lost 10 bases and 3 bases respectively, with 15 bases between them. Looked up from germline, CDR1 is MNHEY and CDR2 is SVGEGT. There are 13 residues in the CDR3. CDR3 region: CATALSEEETQYF. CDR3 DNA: TGTGCCACAGCCTTATCCGAGGAAGAGACCCAGTACTTC.

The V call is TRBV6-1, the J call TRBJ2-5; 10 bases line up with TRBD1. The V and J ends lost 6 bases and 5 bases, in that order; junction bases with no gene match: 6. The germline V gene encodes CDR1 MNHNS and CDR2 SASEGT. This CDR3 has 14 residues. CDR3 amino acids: CASRRGTGAETQYF. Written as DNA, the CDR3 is TGTGCCAGCAGACGAGGGACAGGGGCTGAGACCCAGTACTTC.

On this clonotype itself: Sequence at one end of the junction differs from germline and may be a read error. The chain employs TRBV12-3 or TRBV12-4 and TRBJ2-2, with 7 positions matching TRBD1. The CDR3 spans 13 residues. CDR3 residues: CDSSNRGPGELFF. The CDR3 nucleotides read TGTGACAGCAGTAACAGGGGACCCGGGGAGCTGTTTTTT.

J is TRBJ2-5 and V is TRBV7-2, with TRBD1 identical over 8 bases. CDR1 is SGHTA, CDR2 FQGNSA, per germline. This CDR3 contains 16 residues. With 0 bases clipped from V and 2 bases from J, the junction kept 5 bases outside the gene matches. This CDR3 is CASSLANRDRQETQYF. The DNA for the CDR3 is TGTGCCAGCAGCTTAGCTAATCGGGACAGGCAAGAGACCCAGTACTTC.

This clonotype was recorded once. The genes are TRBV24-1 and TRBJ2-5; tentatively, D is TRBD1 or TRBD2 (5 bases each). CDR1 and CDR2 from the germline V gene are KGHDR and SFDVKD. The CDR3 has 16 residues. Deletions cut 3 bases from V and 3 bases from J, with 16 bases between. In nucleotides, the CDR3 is TGTGCCACCAGTGATCCTAGGGGAGAGATAGAAGAGACCCAGTACTTC. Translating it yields CATSDPRGEIEETQYF.

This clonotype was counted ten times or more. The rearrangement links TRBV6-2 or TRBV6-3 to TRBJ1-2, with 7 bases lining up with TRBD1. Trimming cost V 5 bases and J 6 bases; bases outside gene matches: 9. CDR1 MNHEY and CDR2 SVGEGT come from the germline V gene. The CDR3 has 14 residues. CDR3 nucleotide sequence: TGTGCCAGCAGTCACCTCGGCAGGGGGGATGGCTACACCTTC. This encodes CASSHLGRGDGYTF.

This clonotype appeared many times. CDR3 sequence reads: CASSQEWNTEAFF. CDR3 coding DNA: TGTGCCAGCAGCCAAGAATGGAACACTGAAGCTTTCTTT. The chain carries TRBV6-5 and TRBJ1-1; D call uncertain. The CDR3 is 13 amino acids. Per the germline V gene, CDR1 is MNHEY and CDR2 is SVGAGI. Trimming pared 6 bases from V and 1 base from J, leaving 9 bases between.

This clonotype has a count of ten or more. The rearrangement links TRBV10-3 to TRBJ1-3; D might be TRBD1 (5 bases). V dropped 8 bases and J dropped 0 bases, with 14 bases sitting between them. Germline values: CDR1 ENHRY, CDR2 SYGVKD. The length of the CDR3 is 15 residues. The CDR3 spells CAIGVQGYSGNTIYF. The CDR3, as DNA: TGTGCCATCGGGGTGCAGGGATACTCTGGAAACACCATATATTTT.

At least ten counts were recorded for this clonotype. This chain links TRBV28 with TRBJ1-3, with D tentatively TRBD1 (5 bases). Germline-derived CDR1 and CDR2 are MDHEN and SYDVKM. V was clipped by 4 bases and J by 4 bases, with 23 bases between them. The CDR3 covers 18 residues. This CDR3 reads CASSSSSPWGGHGNTIYF. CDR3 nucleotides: TGTGCCAGCAGTTCCTCCTCCCCCTGGGGCGGTCACGGAAACACCATATATTTT.

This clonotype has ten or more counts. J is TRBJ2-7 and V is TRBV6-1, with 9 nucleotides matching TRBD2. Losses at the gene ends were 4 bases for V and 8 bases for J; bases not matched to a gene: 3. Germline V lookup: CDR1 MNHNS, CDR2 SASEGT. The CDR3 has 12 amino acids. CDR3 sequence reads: CASSATSGQQYF. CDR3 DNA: TGTGCCAGCAGTGCGACTAGCGGCCAGCAGTACTTC.

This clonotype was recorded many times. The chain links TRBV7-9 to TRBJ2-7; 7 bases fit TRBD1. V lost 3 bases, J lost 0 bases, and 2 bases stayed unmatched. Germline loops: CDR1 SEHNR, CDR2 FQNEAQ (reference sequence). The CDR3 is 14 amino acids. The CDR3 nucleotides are TGTGCCAGCAGCTTGGACAGGACCTCCTACGAGCAGTACTTC. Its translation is CASSLDRTSYEQYF.

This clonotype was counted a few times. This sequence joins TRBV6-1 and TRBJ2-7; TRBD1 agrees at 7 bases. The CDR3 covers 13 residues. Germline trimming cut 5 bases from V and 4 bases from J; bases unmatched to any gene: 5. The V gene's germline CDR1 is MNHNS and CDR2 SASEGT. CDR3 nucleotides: TGTGCCAGCAGTACGGGACAGAATTACGAGCAGTACTTC. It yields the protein CASSTGQNYEQYF.

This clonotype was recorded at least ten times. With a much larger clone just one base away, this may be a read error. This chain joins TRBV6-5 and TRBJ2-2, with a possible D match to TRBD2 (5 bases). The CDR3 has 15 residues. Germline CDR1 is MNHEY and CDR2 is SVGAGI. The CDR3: CASSNDGANTGELLF. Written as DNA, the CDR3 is TGTGCCAGCAGTAACGACGGCGCGAACACCGGGGAGCTGCTTTTT.

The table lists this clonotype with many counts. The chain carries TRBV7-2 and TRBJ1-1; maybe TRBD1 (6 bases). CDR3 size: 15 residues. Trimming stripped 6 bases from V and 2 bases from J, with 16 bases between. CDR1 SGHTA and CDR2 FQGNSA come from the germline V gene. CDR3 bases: TGTGCCAGCAGTTTGGGGGGGGCCCTAAACACTGAAGCTTTCTTT. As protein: CASSLGGALNTEAFF.